A selection of T cell receptor beta chains follows, all from one sample in a study of blood T cell repertoires in COVID-19. Assay used: immunoSEQ multiplex PCR; TCRdb lists only in-frame clones, some missing. This sample has 470,000 or so clones; around 85% occur once, and the top ten carry 3% to 4%. The sample comprised peripheral blood. The receptors stem from a human donor in a cohort sampled during active COVID-19. Each CDR3 is given without its conserved first and last residue.

TRBV24-1	TRBJ2-7	ATSDSTGDEQY
TRBV7-2	TRBJ2-5	ASSPETGRKTQY
TRBV3-1/TRBV3-2	TRBJ1-2	ASSAPEGYGYT
TRBV19	TRBJ1-5	ASSIVGQVNQPQH
TRBV29-1	TRBJ2-1	SFPGLASTSSYNEQF
TRBV2	TRBJ1-1	ASSRQAGTEAF
TRBV7-8	TRBJ2-1	ASSFGRDSYNEQF
TRBV9	TRBJ2-1	ASSVEEGSYNEQF
TRBV9	TRBJ1-3	ASSSVSGNTIY
TRBV6-5	TRBJ2-7	ASIKGQGHEQY
TRBV6-1	TRBJ1-2	ASSENTGANYGYT
TRBV5-4	TRBJ2-7	ASSAGQDYEQY
TRBV6-5	TRBJ1-1	ATDRILRAF
TRBV3-1/TRBV3-2	TRBJ2-1	ASSPSGGGQRNEQF
TRBV2	TRBJ2-2	ASILAGPTNTGELF